Sequencing of this TCR beta chain was carried out in a study of blood T cell repertoires in COVID-19. Overall study: PBMCs, B-cell-depleted T cells, or T cells were the source of the cDNA or gDNA that made up the material.

The length of the CDR3 is 15 residues. The V end lost 7 bases, the J end lost 1 base, and 15 bases lay between the germline ends. Germline assignment: CDR1 SGHRS and CDR2 YFSETQ. Source study methods: It was from reference gene primer amplification that nucleated cell counts were estimated. Using immunoSEQ multiplex PCR, the repertoire was profiled, and TCRdb retains in-frame clones only, with some absent. That table is the source of V, J and clone size, and D and trimming were worked out from the DNA. The table includes about 39,000 clones, 76% detected once. Sequencing was carried out using peripheral blood. This TCR was sampled from a man older than 75 with acute or convalescent COVID-19. This chain uses TRBV5-1 with TRBJ2-1; maybe TRBD2 (5 bases). Written as DNA, the CDR3 is TGCGCCAGCCGCTCCACTAGTTCTTCCTACAATGAGCAGTTCTTC. Protein: CASRSTSSSYNEQFF.